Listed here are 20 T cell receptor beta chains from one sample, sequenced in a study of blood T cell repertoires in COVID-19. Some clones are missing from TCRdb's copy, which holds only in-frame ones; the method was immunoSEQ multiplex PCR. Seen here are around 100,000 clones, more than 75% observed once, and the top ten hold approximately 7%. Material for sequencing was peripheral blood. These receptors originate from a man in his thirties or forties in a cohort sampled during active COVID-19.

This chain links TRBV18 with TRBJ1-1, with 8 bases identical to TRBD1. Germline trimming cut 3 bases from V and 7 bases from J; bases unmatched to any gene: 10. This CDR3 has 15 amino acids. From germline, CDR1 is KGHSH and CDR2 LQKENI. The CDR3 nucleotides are TGTGCCAGCTCACCGACCTCCGGGACAGGAAATGAAGCTTTCTTT. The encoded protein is CASSPTSGTGNEAFF. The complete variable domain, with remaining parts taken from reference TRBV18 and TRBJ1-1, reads NAGVMQNPRHLVRRRGQEARLRCSPMKGHSHVYWYRQLPEEGLKFMVYLQKENIIDESGMPKERFSAEFPKEGPSILRIQQVVRGDSAAYFCASSPTSGTGNEAFFGQGTRLTVV.

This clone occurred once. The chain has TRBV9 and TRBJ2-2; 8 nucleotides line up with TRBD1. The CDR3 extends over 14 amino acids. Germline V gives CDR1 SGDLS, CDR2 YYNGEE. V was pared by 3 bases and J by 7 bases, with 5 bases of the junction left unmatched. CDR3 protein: CASSGGDRRGELFF. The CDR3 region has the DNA TGTGCCAGCAGCGGAGGGGACAGGCGCGGGGAGCTGTTTTTT.

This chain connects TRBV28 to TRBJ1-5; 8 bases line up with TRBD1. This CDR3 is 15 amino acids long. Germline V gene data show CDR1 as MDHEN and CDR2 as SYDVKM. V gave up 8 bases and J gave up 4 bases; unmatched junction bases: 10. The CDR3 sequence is CASSPTDRGNQPQHF. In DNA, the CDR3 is TGTGCCAGCTCCCCCACCGACAGGGGAAATCAGCCCCAGCATTTT.

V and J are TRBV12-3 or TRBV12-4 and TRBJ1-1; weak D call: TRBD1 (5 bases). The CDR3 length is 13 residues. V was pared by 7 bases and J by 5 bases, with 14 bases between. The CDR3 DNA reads TGTGCCAGCACTGACAGCGTTGGGACTGAAGCTTTCTTT. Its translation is CASTDSVGTEAFF.

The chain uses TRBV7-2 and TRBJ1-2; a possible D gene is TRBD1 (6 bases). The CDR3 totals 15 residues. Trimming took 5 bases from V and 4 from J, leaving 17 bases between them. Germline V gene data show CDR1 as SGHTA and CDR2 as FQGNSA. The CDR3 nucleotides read TGTGCCAGCAGCCCGAGCGCCACAGGGCTCTATGGCTACACCTTC. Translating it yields CASSPSATGLYGYTF.

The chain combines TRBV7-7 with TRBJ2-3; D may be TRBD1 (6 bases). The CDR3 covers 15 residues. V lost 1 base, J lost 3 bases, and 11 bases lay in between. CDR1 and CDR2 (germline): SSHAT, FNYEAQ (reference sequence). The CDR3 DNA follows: TGTGCCAGCAGCTTAGGGGCAGGGGAGACAGATACGCAGTATTTT. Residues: CASSLGAGETDTQYF.

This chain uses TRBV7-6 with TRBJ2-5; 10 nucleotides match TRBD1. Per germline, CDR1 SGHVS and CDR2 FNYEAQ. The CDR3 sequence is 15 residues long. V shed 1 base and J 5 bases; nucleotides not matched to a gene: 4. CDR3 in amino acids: CASSLEDRGRETQYF. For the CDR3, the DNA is TGTGCCAGCAGCTTAGAAGACAGGGGGCGGGAGACCCAGTACTTC.

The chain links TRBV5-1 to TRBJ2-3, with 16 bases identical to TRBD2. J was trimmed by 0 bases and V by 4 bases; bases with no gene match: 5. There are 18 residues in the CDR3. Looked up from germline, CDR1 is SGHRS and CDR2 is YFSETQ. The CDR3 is CASSPGTSGGVSTDTQYF. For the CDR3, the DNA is TGCGCCAGCAGCCCCGGGACTAGCGGGGGGGTTAGCACAGATACGCAGTATTTT.

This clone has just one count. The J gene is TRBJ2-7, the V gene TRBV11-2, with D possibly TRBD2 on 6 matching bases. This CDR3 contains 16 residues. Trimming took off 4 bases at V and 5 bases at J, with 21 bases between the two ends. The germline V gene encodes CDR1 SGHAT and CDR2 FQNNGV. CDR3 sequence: CASSSTKSGRIHEQYF. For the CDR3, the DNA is TGTGCCAGCAGCTCAACCAAATCAGGGAGGATCCACGAGCAGTACTTC.

CDR3 protein: CASSLGGQGGGYTF. Written as DNA, the CDR3 is TGTGCCAGCAGTTTGGGAGGACAGGGAGGTGGCTACACCTTC. The chain uses TRBV28 and TRBJ1-2; 8 nucleotides agree with TRBD1. CDR1 and CDR2 from the germline V gene are MDHEN and SYDVKM. J lost 7 bases, V lost 3 bases, and 7 bases had no gene match. CDR3 length: 14 residues.

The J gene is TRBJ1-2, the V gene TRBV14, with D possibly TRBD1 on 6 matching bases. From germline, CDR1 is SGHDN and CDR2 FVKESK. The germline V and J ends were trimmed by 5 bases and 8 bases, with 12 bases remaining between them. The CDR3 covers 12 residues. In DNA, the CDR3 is TGTGCCAGCAGCGAGGGGGAGTGGGGCTACACCTTC. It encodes CASSEGEWGYTF. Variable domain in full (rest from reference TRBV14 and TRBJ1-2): EAGVTQFPSHSVIEKGQTVTLRCDPISGHDNLYWYRRVMGKEIKFLLHFVKESKQDESGMPNNRFLAERTGGTYSTLKVQPAELEDSGVYFCASSEGEWGYTFGSGTRLTVV.

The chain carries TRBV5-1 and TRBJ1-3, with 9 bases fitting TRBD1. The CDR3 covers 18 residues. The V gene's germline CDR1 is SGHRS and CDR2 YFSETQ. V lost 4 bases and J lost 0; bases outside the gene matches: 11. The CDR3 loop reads CASSAGTGNHISGNTIYF. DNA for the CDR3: TGCGCCAGCAGCGCCGGGACAGGGAACCACATCTCTGGAAACACCATATATTTT.

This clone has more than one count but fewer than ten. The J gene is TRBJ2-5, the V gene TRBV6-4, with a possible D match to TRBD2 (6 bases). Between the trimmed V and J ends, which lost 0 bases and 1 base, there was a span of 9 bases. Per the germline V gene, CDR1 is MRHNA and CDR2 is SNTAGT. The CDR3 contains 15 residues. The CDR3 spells CASSDSYGGQETQYF. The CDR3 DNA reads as TGTGCCAGCAGTGACTCGTACGGGGGCCAAGAGACCCAGTACTTC.

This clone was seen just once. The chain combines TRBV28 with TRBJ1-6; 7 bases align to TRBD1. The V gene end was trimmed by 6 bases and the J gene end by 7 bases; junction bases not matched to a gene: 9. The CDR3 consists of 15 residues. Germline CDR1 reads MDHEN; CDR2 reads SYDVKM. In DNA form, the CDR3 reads TGTGCCAGCAGAGGAAGTACAGGGGAAAATTCACCCCTCCACTTT. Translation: CASRGSTGENSPLHF.

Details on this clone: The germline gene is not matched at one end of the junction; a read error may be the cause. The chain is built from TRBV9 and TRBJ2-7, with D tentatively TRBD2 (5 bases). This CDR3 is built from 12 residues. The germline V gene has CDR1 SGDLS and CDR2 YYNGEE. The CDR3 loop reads CAGPCGSLKADF. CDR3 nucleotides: TGTGCCGGGCCTTGTGGCTCACTCAAAGCGGACTTC.

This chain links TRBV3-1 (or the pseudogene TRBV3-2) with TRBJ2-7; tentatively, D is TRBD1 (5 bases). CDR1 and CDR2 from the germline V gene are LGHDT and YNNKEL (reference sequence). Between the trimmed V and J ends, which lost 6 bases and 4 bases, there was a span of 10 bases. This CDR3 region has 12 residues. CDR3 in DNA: TGTGCCAGCAGTAGGGGCCATTACGAGCAGTACTTC. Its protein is CASSRGHYEQYF.

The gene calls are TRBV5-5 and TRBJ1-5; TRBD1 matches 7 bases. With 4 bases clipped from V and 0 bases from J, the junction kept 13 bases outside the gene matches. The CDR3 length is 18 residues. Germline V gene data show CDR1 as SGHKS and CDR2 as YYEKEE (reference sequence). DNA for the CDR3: TGTGCCAGCAGCCCGACTGACAGGGCGATAGCTAGCAATCAGCCCCAGCATTTT. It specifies CASSPTDRAIASNQPQHF.

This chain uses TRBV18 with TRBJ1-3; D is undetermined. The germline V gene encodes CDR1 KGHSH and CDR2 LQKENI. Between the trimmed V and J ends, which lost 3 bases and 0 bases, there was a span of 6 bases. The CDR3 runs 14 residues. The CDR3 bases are TGTGCCAGCTCACCCGGGATCTCTGGAAACACCATATATTTT. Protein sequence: CASSPGISGNTIYF.

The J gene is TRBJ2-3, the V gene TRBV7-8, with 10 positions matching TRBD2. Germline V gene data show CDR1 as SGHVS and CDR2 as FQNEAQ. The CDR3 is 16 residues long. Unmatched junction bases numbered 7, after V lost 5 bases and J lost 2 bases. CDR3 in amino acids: CASSRAGGANTDTQYF. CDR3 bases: TGTGCCAGCAGCCGAGCGGGGGGGGCCAACACAGATACGCAGTATTTT. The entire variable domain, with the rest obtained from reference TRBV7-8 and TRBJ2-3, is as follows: GAGVSQSPRYKVAKRGQDVALRCDPISGHVSLFWYQQALGQGPEFLTYFQNEAQLDKSGLPSDRFFAERPEGSVSTLKIQRTQQEDSAVYLCASSRAGGANTDTQYFGPGTRLTVL.

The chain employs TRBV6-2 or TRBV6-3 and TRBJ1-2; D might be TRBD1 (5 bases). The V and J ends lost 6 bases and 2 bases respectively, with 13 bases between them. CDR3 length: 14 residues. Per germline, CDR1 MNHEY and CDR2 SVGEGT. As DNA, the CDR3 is TGTGCCAGCAGCCCGTACCAGGGAAACTATGGCTACACCTTC. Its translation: CASSPYQGNYGYTF.